The present TCR beta chain was sequenced within a study of blood T cell repertoires in COVID-19. Background on the study: In each case, the material was cDNA or gDNA derived from T cells, B-cell-depleted T cells, or PBMCs.

A few counts support this clone. Enrolled during active infection, Seattle patients were then followed longitudinally. In the original workflow: Amplifying reference gene primers gave estimates of nucleated cell counts. Assay used: immunoSEQ multiplex PCR; TCRdb lists only in-frame clones, some missing. For V, J and clone size, that table is used; D and trimming come from the DNA. This table holds around 330,000 clones, about 87% found once. Trimming removed 6 bases at V and 5 bases at J, with 10 bases between. The CDR3 consists of 12 residues. CDR1 and CDR2 from the germline V gene are SGHNT and YENEEA.

The chain couples TRBV11-3 to TRBJ1-2; D remains unclear. This receptor was identified in a woman aged 25 to 39 with COVID-19, enrolled during active disease. The sequenced sample consisted of peripheral blood. CDR3 nucleotides: TGTGCCAGCAGTTCTACGGTATATGGCTACACCTTC. Amino acid sequence: CASSSTVYGYTF.